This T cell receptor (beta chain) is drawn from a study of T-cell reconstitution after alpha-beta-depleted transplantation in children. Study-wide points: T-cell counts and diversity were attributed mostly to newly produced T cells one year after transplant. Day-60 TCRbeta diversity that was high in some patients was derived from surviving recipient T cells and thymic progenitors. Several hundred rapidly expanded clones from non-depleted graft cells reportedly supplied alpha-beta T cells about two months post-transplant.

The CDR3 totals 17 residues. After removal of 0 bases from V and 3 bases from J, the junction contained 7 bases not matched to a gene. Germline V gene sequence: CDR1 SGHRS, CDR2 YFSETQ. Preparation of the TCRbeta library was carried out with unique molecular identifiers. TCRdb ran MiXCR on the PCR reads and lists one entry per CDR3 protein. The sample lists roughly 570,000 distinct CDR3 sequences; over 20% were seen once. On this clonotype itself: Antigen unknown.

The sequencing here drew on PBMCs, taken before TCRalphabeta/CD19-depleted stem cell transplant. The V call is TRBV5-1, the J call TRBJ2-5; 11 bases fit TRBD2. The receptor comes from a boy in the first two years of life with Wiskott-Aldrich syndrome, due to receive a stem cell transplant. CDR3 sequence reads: CASSLDGLAGLKETQYF. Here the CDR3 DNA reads TGCGCCAGCAGCTTGGATGGACTAGCGGGCTTGAAAGAGACCCAGTACTTC.